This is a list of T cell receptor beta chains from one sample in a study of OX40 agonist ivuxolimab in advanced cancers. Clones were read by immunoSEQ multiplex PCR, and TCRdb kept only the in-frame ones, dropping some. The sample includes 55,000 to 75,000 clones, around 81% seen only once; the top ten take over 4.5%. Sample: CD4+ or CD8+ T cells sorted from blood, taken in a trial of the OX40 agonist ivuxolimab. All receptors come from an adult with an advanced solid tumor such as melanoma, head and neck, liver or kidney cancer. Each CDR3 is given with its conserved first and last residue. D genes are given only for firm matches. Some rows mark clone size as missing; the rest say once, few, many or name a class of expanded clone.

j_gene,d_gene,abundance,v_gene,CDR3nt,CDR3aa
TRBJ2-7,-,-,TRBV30,TGTGCCTACTGGAAGTCGGGGGAGCAGTACTTC,CAYWKSGEQYF
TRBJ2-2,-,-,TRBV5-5,TGTGCCAGCAGCCAGAGTTGGGGGAACGGGGAGCTGTTTTTT,CASSQSWGNGELFF
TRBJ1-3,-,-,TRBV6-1,TGTGCCAGCAGTGAAGGGGGGGCCACTTCTGGAAACACCATATATTTT,CASSEGGATSGNTIYF
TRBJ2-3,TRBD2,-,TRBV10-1,TGCGCCAGCAGTCGTAGCGGGGGATACGATACGCAGTATTTT,CASSRSGGYDTQYF
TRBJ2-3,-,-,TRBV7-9,TGTGCCAGCAGCCGTACAGATACGCAGTATTTT,CASSRTDTQYF
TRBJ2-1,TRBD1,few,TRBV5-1,TGCGCCAGCAGCCTAACCGGACAGGGGGCCTACAATGAGCAGTTCTTC,CASSLTGQGAYNEQFF
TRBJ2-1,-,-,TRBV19,TGTGCCAGTAGGGACTATGGGGATGAGCAGTTCTTC,CASRDYGDEQFF
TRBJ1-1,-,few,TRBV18,TGTGCCAGCTCACTAGGACGGGGGAACACTGAAGCTTTCTTT,CASSLGRGNTEAFF
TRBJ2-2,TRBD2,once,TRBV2,TGTGCCAGCCCGACTAGCGGGGGCACCGGGGAGCTGTTTTTT,CASPTSGGTGELFF
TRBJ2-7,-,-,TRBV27,TGTGCCAGCAGTTTATTGGGCAGGGTAAACGAGCAGTACTTC,CASSLLGRVNEQYF
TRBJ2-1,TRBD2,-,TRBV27,TGTGCCAGCAGTTTTCTCCAGGGACTAGCGGACGAGCAGTTCTTC,CASSFLQGLADEQFF
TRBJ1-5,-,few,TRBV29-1,TGCAGCGTGCGCGGGGTGGGAAAGGGTCAGCCCCAGCATTTT,CSVRGVGKGQPQHF
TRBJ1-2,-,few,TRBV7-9,TGTGCCAGCAGCCCCCCCCAGGCCTCGGGCGGCTACACCTTC,CASSPPQASGGYTF
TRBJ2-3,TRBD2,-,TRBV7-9,TGTGCCAGCAGCTTAGCCCCCTCGTTGGCGGGAGGGGGTTTT,CASSLAPSLAGGGF
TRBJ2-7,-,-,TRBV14,TGTGCCAGCAGCCAAGTTGACGAGCAGTACTTC,CASSQVDEQYF
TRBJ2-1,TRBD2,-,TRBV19,TGTGCCAGTAGATATCAGGGACTAGACGGCAATGAGCAGTTCTTC,CASRYQGLDGNEQFF
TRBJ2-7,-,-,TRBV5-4,TGTGCCAGCAGCCAAGATAACGGGAGAGGGAACGAGCAGTACTTC,CASSQDNGRGNEQYF
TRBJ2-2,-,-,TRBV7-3,TGTGCCAGCAGCTTTAGCGGGAACACCGGGGAGCTGTTTTTT,CASSFSGNTGELFF
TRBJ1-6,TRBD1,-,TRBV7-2,TGTGCCAGCAGCTTACTCCGGACAGGGGGCCAGTCACCCCTCCACTTT,CASSLLRTGGQSPLHF
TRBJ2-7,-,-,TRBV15,TGTGCCACCAGCAGTTTCCTGAGGGGTAGGGACTCCTCCTACGAGCAGTACTTC,CATSSFLRGRDSSYEQYF
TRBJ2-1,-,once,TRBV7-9,TGTGCCAGCAGCTTACTCACAGGGTCCAACAATGAGCAGTTCTTC,CASSLLTGSNNEQFF
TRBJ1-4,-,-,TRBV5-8,TGTGCCAGCAGCTTCGGGGGTCTAACAGGCCCTAATGAAAAACTGTTTTTT,CASSFGGLTGPNEKLFF
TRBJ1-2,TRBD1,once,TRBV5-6,TGTGCCAGCAGCTTGGGCCAGGGGGTAGAGGGCTACACCTTC,CASSLGQGVEGYTF
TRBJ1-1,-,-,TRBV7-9,TGTGCCAGCAGCTTGAGCCGCATGAACACTGAAGCTTTCTTT,CASSLSRMNTEAFF
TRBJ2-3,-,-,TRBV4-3,TGCGCCAGCAGCCAGTCCAGATACACAGATACGCAGTATTTT,CASSQSRYTDTQYF
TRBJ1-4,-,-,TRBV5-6,TGTGCCAGCAGCCTATCGGACAGCGTATGGAGTGAAAAACTGTTTTTT,CASSLSDSVWSEKLFF
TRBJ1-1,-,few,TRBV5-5,TGTGCCAGCAGCTTGACAGATGGGAAAGCTTTCTTT,CASSLTDGKAFF
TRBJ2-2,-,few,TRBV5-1,TGCGCCAGCAGCCTAAATACAGGGTGGGGAAGCGGCGGGGAGCTGTTTTTT,CASSLNTGWGSGGELFF
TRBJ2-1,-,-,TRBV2,TGTGCCAGCAGTCGATTGGACCAACGCATCCGCAATGAGCAGTTCTTC,CASSRLDQRIRNEQFF
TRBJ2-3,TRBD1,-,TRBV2,TGTGCCAGCACAGGATTCCGGGACAGAGTCACAGATACGCAGTATTTT,CASTGFRDRVTDTQYF
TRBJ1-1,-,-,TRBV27,TGTGCCAGCAAACCCGCTGCCCCCACTGAAGCTTTCTTT,CASKPAAPTEAFF
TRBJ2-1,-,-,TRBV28,TGTGCCAGCAGCGATACTTCGGGCGCCTCCTACAATGAGCAGTTCTTC,CASSDTSGASYNEQFF
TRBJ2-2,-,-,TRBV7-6,TGTGCCAGCAGCCCCACAGGGAACACCGGGGAGCTGTTTTTT,CASSPTGNTGELFF
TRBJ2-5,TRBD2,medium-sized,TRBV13,TGTGCCAGCAGCTTAGGCGGGAGGGTCGGCCAGTACTTC,CASSLGGRVGQYF
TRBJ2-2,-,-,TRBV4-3,TGCGCCAGCAGCCGGGGACCAAACACCGGGGAGCTGTTTTTT,CASSRGPNTGELFF
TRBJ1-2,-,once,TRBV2,TGTGCCAGCAGTATAGGGCCCGGAGCCCAGCCTTTC,CASSIGPGAQPF
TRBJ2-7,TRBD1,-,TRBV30,TGTGCCTGGACCGACCCTCGGACAGGGCTGTCCTACGAGCAGTACTTC,CAWTDPRTGLSYEQYF
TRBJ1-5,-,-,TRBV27,TGTGCCAGCAGTCCAAGGGATAGCAATCAGCCCCAGCATTTT,CASSPRDSNQPQHF
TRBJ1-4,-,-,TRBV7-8,TGTGCCAGCAGCTTAGGGGGGACTGGAAATGAAAAACTGTTTTTT,CASSLGGTGNEKLFF
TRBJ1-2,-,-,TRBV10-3,TGTGCCATCAGCCTGGAGGGGGGCAGCGGCTACACCTTC,CAISLEGGSGYTF
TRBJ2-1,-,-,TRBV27,TGTGCCAGCAGTTCCTTTGCTAGCAGGGATGAGCAGTTCTTC,CASSSFASRDEQFF
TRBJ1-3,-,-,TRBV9,TGTGCCAGCAGCGTGGGTATCGAAACTGGAAACACCATATATTTT,CASSVGIETGNTIYF
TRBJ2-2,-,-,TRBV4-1,TGCGCCAGCAGCCAAGAAGAATTAGGGAATACCGGGGAGCTGTTTTTT,CASSQEELGNTGELFF
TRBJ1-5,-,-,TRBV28,TGTGCCAGCAGATCAGGCGGGGGTCAGCCCCAGCATTTT,CASRSGGGQPQHF
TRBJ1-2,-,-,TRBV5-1,TGCGCCAGCAGCTTGGCCCCAGCGGGCTATGGCTACACCTTC,CASSLAPAGYGYTF
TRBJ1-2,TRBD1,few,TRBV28,TGTGCCAGTGGACTCGGACAGGAAGCTAACTATGGCTACACCTTC,CASGLGQEANYGYTF
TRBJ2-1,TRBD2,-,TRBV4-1,TGCGCCAGCAGCCAAGTGGGTGCGAGGACTAGCGGTTACAATGAGCAGTTCTTC,CASSQVGARTSGYNEQFF
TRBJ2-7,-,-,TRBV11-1,TGTGCCAGCGGACGGTGGCAGGACTACGAGCAGTACTTC,CASGRWQDYEQYF
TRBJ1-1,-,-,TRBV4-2,TGTGCCAGCAGCCAAGATCTCGGAGTAAATGAAGCTTTCTTT,CASSQDLGVNEAFF
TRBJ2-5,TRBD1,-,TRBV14,TGTGCCAGCAGCCAAGCGGACATCTGGGACAGATCTTGGGAGACCCAGTACTTC,CASSQADIWDRSWETQYF